Only a few counts were recorded for the clone carrying this T cell receptor beta chain. Its antigen is currently unknown. Diagnoses were made from clinical symptoms, serum measures (thyroxine and TRAb), thyroid ultrasound and orbital computed tomography. The data stem from a study of T cells in Graves' hyperthyroidism and ophthalmopathy. Study summary: Staff took peripheral blood when the initial diagnosis was made, before any treatment began.

Study-wide results and limits: Model output signaled ophthalmopathy a median about seven months ahead of onset. Most thyroid clonotypes expanded above 0.001 appeared in blood too.

Amplification targeted TCR beta CDR3 regions from RNA transcripts. The HTBI primer set drove a first-round RT-PCR of the TCR CDR3. TCRdb called the multiplex PCR reads again in MiXCR, with one record for every CDR3 protein. The data contain 700,000 to 950,000 distinct CDR3 sequences, approximately 40% of them singletons. Germline V CDR1 and CDR2: SGHTA, FQGNSA. Trimming removed 4 bases at V and 3 bases at J, with 16 bases between. The CDR3 length is 15 residues. The chain uses TRBV7-2 and TRBJ2-7; D is unresolved. Material: blood. This TCR was sampled from a woman aged 40 to 50 with Graves' hyperthyroidism. The DNA of the CDR3 is TGTGCCAGCAGCTACAGACCGACCGAGAGCTACGAGCAGTACTTC. The encoded protein is CASSYRPTESYEQYF. The full variable domain, its missing parts supplied by reference TRBV7-2 and TRBJ2-7, is GAGVSQSPSNKVTEKGKDVELRCDPISGHTALYWYRQSLGQGLEFLIYFQGNSAPDKSGLPSDRFSAERTGGSVSTLTIQRTQQEDSAVYLCASSYRPTESYEQYFGPGTRLTVT.